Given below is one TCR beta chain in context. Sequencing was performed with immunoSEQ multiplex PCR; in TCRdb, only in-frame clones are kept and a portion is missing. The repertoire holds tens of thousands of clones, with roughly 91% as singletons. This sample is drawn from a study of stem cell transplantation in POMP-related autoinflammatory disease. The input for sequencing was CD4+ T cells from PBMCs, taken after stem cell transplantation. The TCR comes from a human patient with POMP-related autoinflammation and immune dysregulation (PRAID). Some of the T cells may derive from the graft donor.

The CDR3 nucleotides are TGCGCCAGCAGCCAGAACCCCGGACCCACCTATGGCTACACCTTC. Translation gives CASSQNPGPTYGYTF. The chain is built from TRBV4-1 and TRBJ1-2, with D unresolved. The CDR3 extends over 15 amino acids. V was cut by 3 bases and J by 4 bases, with 15 bases left in between. Germline V gene sequence: CDR1 MGHRA, CDR2 YSYEKL.